This T cell receptor (beta chain) was retrieved from a study of T cell clonotyping in hematopoietic cell transplantation. Data came from immunoSEQ multiplex PCR; TCRdb stores just in-frame clones and leaves some out. The table has about 36,000 clones, over 80% seen once. There are a few counts of this clone. The V gene end was trimmed by 3 bases and the J gene end by 2 bases; junction bases not matched to a gene: 11. CDR3 size: 16 residues. The V gene's germline CDR1 is SGDLS and CDR2 YYNGEE. The sequencing input was peripheral blood mononuclear cells. The sequence was collected from a woman aged 40 to 50 in good health. Some clones in this sample may be carry-over from other donors' samples. The chain links TRBV9 to TRBJ2-7, with TRBD2 identical over 7 bases. CDR3 amino acids: CASSESPRLAAYEQYF. In DNA, the CDR3 is TGTGCCAGCAGCGAGTCCCCGAGGCTAGCGGCCTACGAGCAGTACTTC.